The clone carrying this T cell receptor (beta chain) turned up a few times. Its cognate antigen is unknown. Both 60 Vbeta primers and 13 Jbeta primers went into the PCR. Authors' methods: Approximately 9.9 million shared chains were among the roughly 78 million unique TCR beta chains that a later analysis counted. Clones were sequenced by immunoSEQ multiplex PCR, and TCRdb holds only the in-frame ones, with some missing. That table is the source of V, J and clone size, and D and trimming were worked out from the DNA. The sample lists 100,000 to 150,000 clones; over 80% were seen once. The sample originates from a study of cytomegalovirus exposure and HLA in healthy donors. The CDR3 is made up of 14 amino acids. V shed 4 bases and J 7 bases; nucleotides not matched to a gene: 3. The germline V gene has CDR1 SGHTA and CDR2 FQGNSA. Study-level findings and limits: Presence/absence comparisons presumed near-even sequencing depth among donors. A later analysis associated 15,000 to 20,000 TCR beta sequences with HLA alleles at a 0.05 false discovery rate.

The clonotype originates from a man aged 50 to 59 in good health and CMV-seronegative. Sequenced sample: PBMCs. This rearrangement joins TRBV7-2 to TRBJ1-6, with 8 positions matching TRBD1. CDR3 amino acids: CASSSDRENSPLHF. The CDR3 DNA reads TGTGCCAGCAGCTCGGACAGGGAGAATTCACCCCTCCACTTT.